This TCR beta chain comes out of a study of T-cell memory formation after mild COVID-19. The table lists this clonotype with a few counts. TCRdb redid the calling of the 5' RACE reads with MiXCR, one entry per CDR3 protein. The data hold under 450,000 distinct CDR3 sequences, with less than 25% observed a single time. The sample was PBMCs or a T cell subset sorted from them (not recorded which). The origin of this receptor is a man in his late teens or twenties who had mild COVID-19 (a few samples of this study predate the infection). Cell type and time point are not known.

The DNA for the CDR3 is TGCGCCAGCAGCCCCCTAGGGGACTCCTACGAGCAGTACTTC. Protein: CASSPLGDSYEQYF. J is TRBJ2-7 and V is TRBV5-1; D may be TRBD1 (5 bases). The CDR3 sequence is 14 residues long. V was cut by 4 bases and J by 0 bases, with 11 bases left in between. In germline, CDR1 is SGHRS, CDR2 YFSETQ.